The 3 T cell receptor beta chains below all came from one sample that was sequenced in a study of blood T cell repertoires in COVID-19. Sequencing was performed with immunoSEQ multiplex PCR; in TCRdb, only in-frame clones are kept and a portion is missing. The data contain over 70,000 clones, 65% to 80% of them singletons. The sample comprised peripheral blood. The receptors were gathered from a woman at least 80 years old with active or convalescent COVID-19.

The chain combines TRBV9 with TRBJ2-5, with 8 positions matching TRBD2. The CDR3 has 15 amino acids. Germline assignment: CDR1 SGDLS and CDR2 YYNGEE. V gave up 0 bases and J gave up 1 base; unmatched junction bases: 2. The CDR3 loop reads CASSVGTSLQETQYF. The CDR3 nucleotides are TGTGCCAGCAGCGTAGGGACTAGCCTCCAAGAGACCCAGTACTTC. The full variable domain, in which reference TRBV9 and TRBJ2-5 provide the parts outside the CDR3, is DSGVTQTPKHLITATGQRVTLRCSPRSGDLSVYWYQQSLDQGLQFLIQYYNGEERAKGNILERFSAQQFPDLHSELNLSSLELGDSALYFCASSVGTSLQETQYFGPGTRLLVL.

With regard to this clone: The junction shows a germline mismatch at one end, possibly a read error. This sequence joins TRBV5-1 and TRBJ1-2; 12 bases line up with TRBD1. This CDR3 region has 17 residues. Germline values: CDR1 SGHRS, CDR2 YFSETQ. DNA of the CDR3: TGCGCCCGCAGGGGGCCCGGGACAGGGGGCTCGAACTATGGCTACACCTTC. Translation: CARRGPGTGGSNYGYTF.

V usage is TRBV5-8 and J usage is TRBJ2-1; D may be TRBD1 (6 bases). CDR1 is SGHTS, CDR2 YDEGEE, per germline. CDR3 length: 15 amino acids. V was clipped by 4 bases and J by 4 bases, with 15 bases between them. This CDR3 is CASSLLSGQYNEQFF. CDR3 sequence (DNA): TGTGCCAGCAGCCTGTTGTCCGGACAGTACAATGAGCAGTTCTTC.